One sample yielded the 25 T cell receptor beta chains listed below, sequenced in a study of T cells in tuberculosis. Measured with immunoSEQ multiplex PCR; TCRdb has only the in-frame clones, and not every one. The table has around 29,000 clones, over 85% seen once. Sequences were obtained from PBMCs. These receptor sequences come from a donor between 10 and 35 years old with latent tuberculosis or without tuberculosis infection.

The rearrangement links TRBV15 to TRBJ1-2; maybe TRBD1 (5 bases). The CDR3 is 13 amino acids. Trimming pared 3 bases from V and 8 bases from J, leaving 13 bases between. Germline CDR1 reads LNHNV; CDR2 reads YYDKDF (reference sequence). The CDR3 spells CATSSAPGDGYTF. CDR3 nucleotides: TGTGCCACCAGCAGCGCCCCGGGGGACGGCTACACCTTC.

V and J are TRBV6-4 and TRBJ2-1; D gene uncertain. The germline V gene has CDR1 MRHNA and CDR2 SNTAGT. V was shortened by 2 bases and J by 5 bases, with 13 bases between the two germline ends. This CDR3 is built from 15 residues. The CDR3 loop reads CASSDQPDSNNEQFF. CDR3 DNA: TGTGCCAGCAGTGACCAACCCGACTCGAACAATGAGCAGTTCTTC.

The V call is TRBV2, the J call TRBJ2-7, with 16 positions matching TRBD2. The CDR3 loop spans 15 amino acids. After removal of 6 bases from V and 7 bases from J, the junction contained 6 bases not matched to a gene. Germline V CDR1 and CDR2: SNHLY, FYNNEI. CDR3 sequence reads: CASRGLAGGPNEQYF. The DNA of the CDR3 is TGTGCCAGCAGGGGACTAGCGGGAGGGCCGAATGAGCAGTACTTC.

The chain combines TRBV5-6 with TRBJ1-2; 8 positions match TRBD1. The CDR3 has 14 residues. V was clipped by 4 bases and J by 5 bases; unmatched bases: 7. Germline assignment: CDR1 SGHDT and CDR2 YYEEEE. Here the CDR3 reads CASSPWTGFYGYTF. Written as DNA, the CDR3 is TGTGCCAGCAGCCCATGGACAGGGTTTTATGGCTACACCTTC.

This clone was seen only once. The gene calls are TRBV5-1 and TRBJ2-5; 7 bases map to TRBD2. Germline assignment: CDR1 SGHRS and CDR2 YFSETQ. V was pared by 3 bases and J by 5 bases, with 13 bases of the junction left unmatched. This CDR3 region has 16 residues. The CDR3 reads CASSSLGGGSTETQYF. CDR3 bases: TGCGCCAGCAGCTCGCTAGGAGGCGGGAGTACTGAGACCCAGTACTTC.

CDR3 residues: CASSSGQGYSNYGYTF. The CDR3, as DNA: TGTGCCAGTAGTTCGGGACAGGGATACTCTAACTATGGCTACACCTTC. This chain joins TRBV19 and TRBJ1-2; TRBD1 matches at 9 bases. This CDR3 is built from 16 residues. The junction had 7 bases not matched to a gene; V was cut back by 5 bases and J by 0 bases. Germline CDR1 LNHDA, CDR2 SQIVND (reference sequence).

The chain is built from TRBV4-2 and TRBJ2-3; 13 nucleotides line up with TRBD2. Germline values: CDR1 LGHNA, CDR2 YNFKEQ. The J segment lost 6 bases and the V segment lost 1 base, leaving 10 bases of the junction unmatched. The CDR3 consists of 18 residues. The CDR3 DNA sequence: TGTGCCAGCAGCCAAGTTCTTGGACTAGCGGGGGCACGGGATACGCAGTATTTT. It encodes CASSQVLGLAGARDTQYF.

The rearrangement joins TRBV7-9 to TRBJ1-1; 7 bases map to TRBD1. Unmatched junction bases numbered 9, after V lost 3 bases and J lost 8 bases. The CDR3 runs to 14 residues. Germline lookup yields CDR1 SEHNR and CDR2 FQNEAQ (reference sequence). CDR3 in amino acids: CASSFRVDRVEAFF. The CDR3 bases are TGTGCCAGCAGCTTCAGGGTCGACAGGGTAGAAGCTTTCTTT.

The chain links TRBV2 to TRBJ2-7; 7 bases are a match to TRBD1. Unmatched junction bases numbered 9, after V lost 6 bases and J lost 1 base. Looked up from germline, CDR1 is SNHLY and CDR2 is FYNNEI. This CDR3 region has 15 residues. CDR3 sequence reads: CASRFSRGSSYEQYF. In nucleotides, the CDR3 is TGTGCCAGCAGGTTCAGCAGGGGGAGTTCCTACGAGCAGTACTTC.

J is TRBJ1-6 and V is TRBV11-2; 8 nucleotides agree with TRBD1. J was trimmed by 8 bases and V by 4 bases; bases with no gene match: 16. The CDR3 is made up of 18 amino acids. In germline, CDR1 is SGHAT, CDR2 FQNNGV. CDR3 protein: CASSSVGTRQGLYSPLHF. The DNA of the CDR3 is TGTGCCAGCAGCTCGGTTGGAACCCGACAGGGGTTGTATTCACCCCTCCACTTT.

V is TRBV7-6 and J is TRBJ2-1; 7 bases align to TRBD2. Germline CDR1 and CDR2: SGHVS and FNYEAQ. This CDR3 spans 18 amino acids. The V gene end was trimmed by 0 bases and the J gene end by 7 bases; junction bases not matched to a gene: 15. This CDR3 reads CASSLALVVAGINNEQFF. The CDR3 DNA reads TGTGCCAGCAGCTTAGCGCTGGTGGTAGCGGGTATAAATAATGAGCAGTTCTTC.

This chain links TRBV5-1 with TRBJ2-5; 7 bases are a match to TRBD1. The ends lost 4 bases at V and 5 bases at J; junction bases unmatched: 11. CDR1 and CDR2 (germline): SGHRS, YFSETQ. CDR3 length: 15 amino acids. The CDR3 DNA sequence: TGCGCCAGCAGCGCGAAAGGGGGCAGTCAGGAGACCCAGTACTTC. It encodes CASSAKGGSQETQYF.

The chain has TRBV27 and TRBJ1-2, with D maybe TRBD1 (5 bases). CDR1 is MNHEY, CDR2 SMNVEV, per germline (reference sequence). Trimming took off 4 bases at V and 8 bases at J, with 14 bases between the two ends. The CDR3 loop spans 13 amino acids. The CDR3 sequence: CASSSPPGWGYTF. Here the CDR3 DNA reads TGTGCCAGCAGTTCCCCCCCAGGGTGGGGCTACACCTTC.

This chain uses TRBV7-3 with TRBJ1-1, with a weak D call TRBD1 (5 bases). Deletions cut 3 bases from V and 1 base from J, with 6 bases between. The CDR3 runs 13 residues. The germline gives CDR1 SGHTA, CDR2 FQGTGA. The CDR3 sequence is CASSLQGNTEAFF. The CDR3 DNA reads TGTGCCAGCAGCTTGCAGGGGAACACTGAAGCTTTCTTT.

The chain has TRBV5-1 and TRBJ2-5; 10 nucleotides agree with TRBD2. V trimming: 0 bases; J trimming: 2 bases; junction bases outside the gene matches: 4. CDR3 length: 16 amino acids. Germline CDR1 is SGHRS and CDR2 is YFSETQ. As DNA, the CDR3 is TGCGCCAGCAGCTTGGACTCTAGCGGGGGTCAAGAGACCCAGTACTTC. Translation: CASSLDSSGGQETQYF.

The rearrangement uses TRBV25-1 and TRBJ2-2, with a weak D call TRBD1 (5 bases). The germline gives CDR1 MGHDK, CDR2 SYGVNS. The CDR3 is 13 amino acids. Trimming cost V 2 bases and J 6 bases, with 7 bases left between them. The CDR3 protein is CASSEIGAGELFF. The CDR3 DNA is TGTGCCAGCAGTGAAATAGGGGCCGGGGAGCTGTTTTTT.

The chain is built from TRBV4-2 and TRBJ2-2; 12 nucleotides match TRBD2. In germline, CDR1 is LGHNA, CDR2 YNFKEQ. V trimming: 0 bases; J trimming: 4 bases; junction bases outside the gene matches: 3. CDR3 length: 17 amino acids. Here the CDR3 reads CASSQDLTSGSTGELFF. In DNA form, the CDR3 reads TGTGCCAGCAGCCAAGATCTGACTAGCGGGAGCACCGGGGAGCTGTTTTTT.

The chain links TRBV5-1 to TRBJ1-2; TRBD1 agrees at 8 bases. Germline CDR1 SGHRS, CDR2 YFSETQ. This CDR3 has 15 amino acids. Trimming at V came to 4 bases and at J to 0 bases, leaving 5 bases not matched to a gene. DNA for the CDR3: TGCGCCAGCAGCGCCAACAGGGGGGCTAACTATGGCTACACCTTC. This sequence encodes CASSANRGANYGYTF. The complete variable domain, with remaining parts taken from reference TRBV5-1 and TRBJ1-2, reads KAGVTQTPRYLIKTRGQQVTLSCSPISGHRSVSWYQQTPGQGLQFLFEYFSETQRNKGNFPGRFSGRQFSNSRSEMNVSTLELGDSALYLCASSANRGANYGYTFGSGTRLTVV.

V usage is TRBV5-1 and J usage is TRBJ2-3; TRBD2 matches 7 bases. Trimming cost V 7 bases and J 1 base; bases outside gene matches: 9. CDR1 SGHRS and CDR2 YFSETQ come from the germline V gene. CDR3 length equals 15 residues. The CDR3 sequence: CASAVAGVGTDTQYF. The CDR3 region has the DNA TGCGCCAGCGCGGTTGCGGGAGTAGGCACAGATACGCAGTATTTT.

J is TRBJ2-2 and V is TRBV19; unclear D gene. V gave up 1 base and J gave up 4 bases, with 7 bases separating them. Germline CDR1 and CDR2: LNHDA and SQIVND (reference sequence). There are 14 residues in the CDR3. The CDR3 region has the DNA TGTGCCAGTAGTATAGGGCGGATCACCGGGGAGCTGTTTTTT. Translated, it gives CASSIGRITGELFF. Filled out from reference TRBV19 and TRBJ2-2, the complete variable domain reads DGGITQSPKYLFRKEGQNVTLSCEQNLNHDAMYWYRQDPGQGLRLIYYSQIVNDFQKGDIAEGYSVSREKKESFPLTVTSAQKNPTAFYLCASSIGRITGELFFGEGSRLTVL.

The rearrangement links TRBV7-2 to TRBJ2-1; 7 bases are a match to TRBD2. Germline-derived CDR1 and CDR2 are SGHTA and FQGNSA. CDR3 size: 14 residues. V gave up 7 bases and J gave up 6 bases; unmatched junction bases: 9. CDR3 DNA sequence: TGTGCCAGCAACCCGGGGCGGGAGTTCAATGAGCAGTTCTTC. Amino acids: CASNPGREFNEQFF.

This chain connects TRBV29-1 to TRBJ2-7, with 7 bases that match TRBD1. The CDR3 is made up of 15 amino acids. Germline V CDR1 and CDR2: SQVTM, ANQGSEA. V gave up 2 bases and J gave up 3 bases; unmatched junction bases: 10. The DNA of the CDR3 is TGCAGCGTTGAAACTCCCCGGGACAGTGTCTACGAGCAGTACTTC. Translated: CSVETPRDSVYEQYF.

The V and J genes are TRBV7-8 and TRBJ2-5; perhaps TRBD2 as D (5 bases). CDR1 and CDR2 from the germline V gene are SGHVS and FQNEAQ. The ends were cut back, 2 bases at V and 3 bases at J, with 16 bases in the middle. The CDR3 totals 16 residues. CDR3 bases: TGTGCCAGCAGCTTATTAGGGTGGACTTGGAAAGAGACCCAGTACTTC. This encodes CASSLLGWTWKETQYF.

This clone appeared once. The chain links TRBV7-2 to TRBJ2-3; TRBD2 matches 9 bases. CDR3 size: 16 residues. The V and J ends lost 2 bases and 5 bases, in that order; junction bases with no gene match: 8. Germline CDR1 SGHTA, CDR2 FQGNSA. The CDR3 bases are TGTGCCAGCAGCTTACGCCTGGCGGGGGGGATAGATACGCAGTATTTT. Its translation is CASSLRLAGGIDTQYF. The full variable domain, in which reference TRBV7-2 and TRBJ2-3 provide the parts outside the CDR3, is GAGVSQSPSNKVTEKGKDVELRCDPISGHTALYWYRQSLGQGLEFLIYFQGNSAPDKSGLPSDRFSAERTGGSVSTLTIQRTQQEDSAVYLCASSLRLAGGIDTQYFGPGTRLTVL.

This clone is a singleton in its sample. V gene TRBV27 combines with J gene TRBJ2-7; unclear D gene. Between the trimmed V and J ends, which lost 10 bases and 6 bases, there was a span of 13 bases. This CDR3 has 11 residues. In germline, CDR1 is MNHEY, CDR2 SMNVEV (reference sequence). CDR3 residues: CATSLLSEQYF. CDR3 nucleotides: TGTGCCACCTCTCTACTAAGCGAGCAGTACTTC.